This TCR beta chain appears in the sequencing data of a study of T cell responses to AZD1222 COVID-19 vaccine. The wider study: Whether given at about 4 or about 12 weeks, second doses were pooled.

Data came from immunoSEQ multiplex PCR; TCRdb stores just in-frame clones and leaves some out. The sample lists under 110,000 clones; 90% were seen once. V was pared by 8 bases and J by 8 bases, with 15 bases between. Germline values: CDR1 MRHNA, CDR2 SNTAGT. This CDR3 spans 12 amino acids. This clone was recorded once. Antigen specificity is unknown. General study points: It was only after the peak T cell response that any repertoires were sampled. White British ancestry dominated among donors, who included more females, and clonal diversity was possibly underestimated.

The sample here was peripheral blood, taken on day 0 of AZD1222 vaccination. This chain links TRBV6-4 with TRBJ1-2; a weak D match, TRBD1 (5 bases). The TCR was taken from an adult in good health. The CDR3 spells CASSLDGDGYTF. For the CDR3, the DNA is TGTGCCAGCTCCCTTGACGGGGACGGCTACACCTTC.